This paragraph reports one TCR beta chain. The data derive from a study of cytomegalovirus exposure and HLA in healthy donors. The CDR3 sequence is 17 residues long. Germline V gene sequence: CDR1 SGHVS, CDR2 FNYEAQ. V shed 1 base, J shed 2 bases, and the junction held 5 bases outside the gene matches. PCR amplification relied on 60 Vbeta primers (plus 13 Jbeta primers). Data came from immunoSEQ multiplex PCR; TCRdb stores just in-frame clones and leaves some out. Among around 120,000 clones, under 85% were seen once, and the ten largest hold 1.5% to 2%. The origin of this receptor is a boy aged 5-17 years in good health and CMV-seronegative. The V and J genes are TRBV7-6 and TRBJ2-5, with TRBD2 matching 12 bases. The sample taken for sequencing was PBMCs. DNA of the CDR3: TGTGCCAGCAGCTTAGGCTCTAGCGGGGGGGGACAAGAGACCCAGTACTTC. As protein: CASSLGSSGGGQETQYF.